Listed below are T cell receptor beta chains from one sample, sequenced in a study of tumor-infiltrating lymphocytes in primary liver carcinoma. From the multiplex PCR reads, TCRdb called clonotypes with MiXCR, one entry per CDR3 protein. The sample shows roughly 20,000 distinct CDR3 sequences, nearly 80% of them seen only once. The specimen sequenced was liver tumor tissue from sampling region 1. The origin of the receptors is a woman younger than 45 with primary liver carcinoma and hepatitis B virus infection. The CDR3 runs from the conserved cysteine through the conserved F or W. D genes are given only for firm matches. Clone size is shown for a subset of rows, as once, few, many or a class of expanded clone.

CDR3aa | CDR3nt | d_gene | v_gene | abundance | j_gene
CASSLDRGNERFF | TGTGCCAGCAGCTTGGATAGGGGTAATGAGCGGTTCTTC | NA | TRBV5-8 | few | TRBJ2-1
CVGNEAGAQDTQYF | TGCGTCGGCAATGAGGCGGGAGCTCAAGATACGCAGTATTTT | TRBD2 | TRBV6-5 | NA | TRBJ2-3
CASRLELGPYEQYF | TGTGCCAGCCGCTTGGAGCTAGGTCCCTACGAGCAGTACTTC | NA | TRBV5-6 | NA | TRBJ2-7
CASSLAITAATGELFF | TGTGCCAGCAGCTTAGCCATCACAGCGGCGACCGGGGAGTTGTTTTTT | NA | TRBV11-2 | NA | TRBJ2-2
CASSQAARTDNVQYF | TGTGCCAGCAGCCAGGCGGCGAGGACTGACAACGTGCAGTACTTC | NA | TRBV14 | NA | TRBJ2-7
CASSWRLAAPFEQYF | TGTGCCAGCAGCTGGAGACTGGCCGCACCTTTCGAGCAGTACTTC | NA | TRBV7-9 | NA | TRBJ2-7
CANSVLAGEPRSNTGELFF | TGCGCCAACAGCGTACTCGCGGGAGAGCCCCGTTCGAACACCGGGGAGCTGTTTTTT | TRBD2 | TRBV4-3 | NA | TRBJ2-2
CASSLRLINEQFF | TGTGCCAGCAGCTTAAGGTTGATTAATGAGCAGTTCTTC | NA | TRBV5-5 | NA | TRBJ2-1
CESNNPAASGSRTDTQYF | TGTGAAAGCAATAACCCGGCGGCTAGCGGGAGTCGCACAGATACGCAGTATTTT | TRBD2 | TRBV5-4 | NA | TRBJ2-3
CDSSPKIYGELSF | TGTGACAGCAGTCCTAAAATTTACGGGGAGCTGTCTTTT | NA | TRBV6-1 | NA | TRBJ2-2